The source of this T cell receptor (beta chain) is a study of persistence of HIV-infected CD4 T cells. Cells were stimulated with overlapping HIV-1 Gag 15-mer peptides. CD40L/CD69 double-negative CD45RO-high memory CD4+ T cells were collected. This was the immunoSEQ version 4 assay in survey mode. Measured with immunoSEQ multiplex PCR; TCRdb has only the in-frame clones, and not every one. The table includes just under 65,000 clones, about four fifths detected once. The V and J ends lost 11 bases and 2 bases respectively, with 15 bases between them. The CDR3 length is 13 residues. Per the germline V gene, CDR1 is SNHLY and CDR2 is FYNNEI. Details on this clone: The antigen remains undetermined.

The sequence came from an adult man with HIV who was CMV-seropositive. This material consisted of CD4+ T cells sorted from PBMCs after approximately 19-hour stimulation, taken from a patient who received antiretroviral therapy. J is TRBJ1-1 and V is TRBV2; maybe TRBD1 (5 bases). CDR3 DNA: TGTGCCGGGACTCTAGACAGCAACACTGAAGCTTTCTTT. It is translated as CAGTLDSNTEAFF. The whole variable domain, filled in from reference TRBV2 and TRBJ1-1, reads EPEVTQTPSHQVTQMGQEVILRCVPISNHLYFYWYRQILGQKVEFLVSFYNNEISEKSEIFDDQFSVERPDGSNFTLKIRSTKLEDSAMYFCAGTLDSNTEAFFGQGTRLTVV.